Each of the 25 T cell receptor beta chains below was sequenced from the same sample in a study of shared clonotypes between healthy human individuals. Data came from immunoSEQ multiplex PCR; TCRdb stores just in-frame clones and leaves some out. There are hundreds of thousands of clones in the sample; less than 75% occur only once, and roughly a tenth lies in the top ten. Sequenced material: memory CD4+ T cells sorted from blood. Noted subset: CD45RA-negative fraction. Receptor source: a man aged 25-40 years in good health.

The CDR3 DNA follows: TGCAGCGTTGGATTCCGGGACCAAACCTACGAGCAGTACTTC. Translating it yields CSVGFRDQTYEQYF. V and J are TRBV29-1 and TRBJ2-7; possibly TRBD1 or TRBD2 for D (5 bases each). V shed 4 bases and J shed 2 bases, with 15 bases lying between them. Germline loops: CDR1 SQVTM, CDR2 ANQGSEA. CDR3 length: 14 amino acids.

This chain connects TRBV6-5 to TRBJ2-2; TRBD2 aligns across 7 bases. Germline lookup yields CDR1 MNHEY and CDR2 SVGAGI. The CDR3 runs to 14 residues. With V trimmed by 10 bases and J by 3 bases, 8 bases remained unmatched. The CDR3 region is CATTGREHTGELFF. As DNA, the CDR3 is TGTGCCACCACGGGGCGGGAGCACACCGGGGAGCTGTTTTTT.

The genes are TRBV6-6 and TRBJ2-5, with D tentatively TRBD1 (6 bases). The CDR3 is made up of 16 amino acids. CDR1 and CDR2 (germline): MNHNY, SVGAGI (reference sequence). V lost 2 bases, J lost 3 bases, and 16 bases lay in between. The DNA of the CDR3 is TGTGCCAGCAGTTACACCTTAGGGGGTCTGAAAGAGACCCAGTACTTC. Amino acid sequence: CASSYTLGGLKETQYF.

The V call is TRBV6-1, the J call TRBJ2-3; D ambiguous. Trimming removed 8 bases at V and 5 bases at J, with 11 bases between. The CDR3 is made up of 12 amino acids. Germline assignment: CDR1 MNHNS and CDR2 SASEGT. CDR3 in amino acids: CASAALGDTQYF. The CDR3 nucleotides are TGTGCCAGCGCCGCTCTGGGAGATACGCAGTATTTT.

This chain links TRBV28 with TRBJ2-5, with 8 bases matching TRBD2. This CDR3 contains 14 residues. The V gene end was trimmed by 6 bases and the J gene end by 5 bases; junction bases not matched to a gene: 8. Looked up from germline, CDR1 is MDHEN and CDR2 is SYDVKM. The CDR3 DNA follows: TGTGCCAGCAGAGGAGCGGGAGCTCAGGAGACCCAGTACTTC. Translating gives CASRGAGAQETQYF.

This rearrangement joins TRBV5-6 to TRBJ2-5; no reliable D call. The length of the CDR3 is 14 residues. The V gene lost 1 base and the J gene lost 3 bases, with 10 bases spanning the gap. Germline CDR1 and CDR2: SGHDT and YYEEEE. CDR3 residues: CASSLPDGEETQYF. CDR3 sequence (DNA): TGTGCCAGCAGCTTGCCGGACGGAGAAGAGACCCAGTACTTC.

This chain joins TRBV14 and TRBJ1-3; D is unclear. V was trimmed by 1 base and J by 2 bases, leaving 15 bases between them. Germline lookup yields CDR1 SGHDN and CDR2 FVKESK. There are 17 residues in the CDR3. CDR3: CASSQVDQHGAGNTIYF. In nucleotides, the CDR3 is TGTGCCAGCAGCCAAGTTGATCAGCACGGGGCTGGAAACACCATATATTTT.

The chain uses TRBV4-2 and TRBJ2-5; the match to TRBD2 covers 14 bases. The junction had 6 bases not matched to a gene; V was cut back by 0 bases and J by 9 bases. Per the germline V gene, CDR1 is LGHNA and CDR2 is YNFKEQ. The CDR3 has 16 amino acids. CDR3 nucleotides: TGTGCCAGCAGCCAAGATGGGACTAGCGGGAGAGGTGCCCAGTACTTC. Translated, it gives CASSQDGTSGRGAQYF.

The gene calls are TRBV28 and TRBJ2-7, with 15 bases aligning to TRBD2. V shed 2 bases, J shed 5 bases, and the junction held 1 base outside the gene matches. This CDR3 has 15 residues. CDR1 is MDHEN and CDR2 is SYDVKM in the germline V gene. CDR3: CASSLGTSGRHEQYF. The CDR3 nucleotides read TGTGCCAGCAGTTTAGGGACTAGCGGGAGGCACGAGCAGTACTTC.

This chain's CDR3 is CASSLGGSSTLAFF. The CDR3 DNA reads TGTGCCAGCAGCTTAGGGGGGTCGTCGACATTGGCTTTCTTT. V usage is TRBV7-2 and J usage is TRBJ1-1, with a tentative D call TRBD1 (5 bases). The CDR3 extends over 14 amino acids. V was clipped by 1 base and J by 11 bases, with 17 bases between them. Germline-derived CDR1 and CDR2 are SGHTA and FQGNSA.

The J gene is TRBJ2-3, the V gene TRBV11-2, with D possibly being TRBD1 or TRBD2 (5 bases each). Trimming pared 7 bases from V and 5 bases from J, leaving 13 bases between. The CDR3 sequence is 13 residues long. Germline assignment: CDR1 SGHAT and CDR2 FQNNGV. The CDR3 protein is CASTLLGEDTQYF. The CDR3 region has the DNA TGTGCCAGCACCCTTTTGGGGGAAGATACGCAGTATTTT.

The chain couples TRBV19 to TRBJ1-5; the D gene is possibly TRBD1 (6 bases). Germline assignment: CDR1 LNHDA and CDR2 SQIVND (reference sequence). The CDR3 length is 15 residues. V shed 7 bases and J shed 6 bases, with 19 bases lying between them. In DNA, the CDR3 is TGTGCCAGTACCTCAATCAGGGGAGGAGGTCAGCCCCAGCATTTT. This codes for CASTSIRGGGQPQHF.

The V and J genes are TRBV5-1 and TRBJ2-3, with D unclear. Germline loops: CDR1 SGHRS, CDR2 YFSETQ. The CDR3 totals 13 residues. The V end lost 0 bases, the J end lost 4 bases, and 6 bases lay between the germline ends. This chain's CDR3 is CASSLAGPDTQYF. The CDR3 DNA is TGCGCCAGCAGCTTGGCGGGTCCAGATACGCAGTATTTT.

The CDR3 loop reads CASSLALAGGRRRNEQFF. CDR3 nucleotides: TGTGCCAGCAGCTTAGCGTTAGCGGGAGGGCGTCGGCGAAATGAGCAGTTCTTC. The chain carries TRBV7-9 and TRBJ2-1; 11 bases are shared with TRBD2. Germline assignment: CDR1 SEHNR and CDR2 FQNEAQ (reference sequence). The CDR3 is 18 amino acids. The J segment lost 7 bases and the V segment lost 0 bases, leaving 11 bases of the junction unmatched.

CDR3 loop: CASSFMTENNEQFF. Written as DNA, the CDR3 is TGTGCCAGCAGTTTCATGACAGAAAACAATGAGCAGTTCTTC. J is TRBJ2-1 and V is TRBV27, with D possibly matching TRBD1 (5 bases). V was cut by 3 bases and J by 5 bases, with 11 bases left in between. The CDR3 has 14 amino acids. The germline CDR1 and CDR2 sequences are MNHEY and SMNVEV (reference sequence).

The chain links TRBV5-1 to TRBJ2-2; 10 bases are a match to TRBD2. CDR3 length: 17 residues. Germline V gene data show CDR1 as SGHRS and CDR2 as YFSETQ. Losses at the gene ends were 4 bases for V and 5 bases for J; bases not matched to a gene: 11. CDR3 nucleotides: TGCGCCAGCAGCGCGACTCTAGCGGGAGTGTATACCGGGGAGCTGTTTTTT. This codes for CASSATLAGVYTGELFF.

The DNA for the CDR3 is TGTGCCAGCGGGACAAAATACGAGCAGTACTTC. This codes for CASGTKYEQYF. The rearrangement joins TRBV2 to TRBJ2-7, with D possibly being TRBD1 (6 bases). CDR3 size: 11 residues. Per the germline V gene, CDR1 is SNHLY and CDR2 is FYNNEI. Trimming stripped 8 bases from V and 4 bases from J, with 9 bases between.

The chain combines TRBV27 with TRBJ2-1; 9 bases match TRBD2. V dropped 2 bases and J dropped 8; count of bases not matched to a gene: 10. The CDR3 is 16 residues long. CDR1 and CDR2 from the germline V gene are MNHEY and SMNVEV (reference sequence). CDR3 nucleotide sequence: TGTGCCAGCAGTTTAGGGGAGCTAGCGGGATTCGATGAGCAGTTCTTC. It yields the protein CASSLGELAGFDEQFF.

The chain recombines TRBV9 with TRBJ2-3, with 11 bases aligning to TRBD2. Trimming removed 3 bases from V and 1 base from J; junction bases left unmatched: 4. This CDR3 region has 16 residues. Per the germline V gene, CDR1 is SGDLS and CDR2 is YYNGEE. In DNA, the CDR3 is TGTGCCAGCAGCGGAGGGACTAGCGGACGCACAGATACGCAGTATTTT. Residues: CASSGGTSGRTDTQYF.

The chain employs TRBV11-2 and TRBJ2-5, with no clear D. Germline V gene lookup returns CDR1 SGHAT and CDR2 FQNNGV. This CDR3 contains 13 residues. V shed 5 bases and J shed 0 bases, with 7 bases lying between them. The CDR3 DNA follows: TGTGCCAGCAGCCCCACATACCAAGAGACCCAGTACTTC. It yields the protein CASSPTYQETQYF.

The CDR3 sequence is CASSYPHDNYTF. Here the CDR3 DNA reads TGTGCCAGCAGTTACCCCCACGACAACTACACCTTC. The V gene is TRBV6-6, the J gene TRBJ1-2; D gene unclear. CDR3 size: 12 residues. The V and J ends lost 2 bases and 10 bases respectively, with 11 bases between them. Germline V gene data show CDR1 as MNHNY and CDR2 as SVGAGI (reference sequence).

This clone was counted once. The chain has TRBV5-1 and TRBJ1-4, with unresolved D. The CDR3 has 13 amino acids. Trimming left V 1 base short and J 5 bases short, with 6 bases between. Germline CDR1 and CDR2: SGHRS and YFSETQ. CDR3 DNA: TGCGCCAGCAGCTTGTCAGAGAATGAAAAACTGTTTTTT. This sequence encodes CASSLSENEKLFF.

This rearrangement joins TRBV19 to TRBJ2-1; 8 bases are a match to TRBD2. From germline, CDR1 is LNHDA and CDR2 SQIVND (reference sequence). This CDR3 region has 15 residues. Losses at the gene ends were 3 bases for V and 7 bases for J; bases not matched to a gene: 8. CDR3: CASSIPAGVQNEQFF. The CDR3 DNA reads TGTGCCAGTAGTATCCCAGCGGGAGTTCAGAATGAGCAGTTCTTC.

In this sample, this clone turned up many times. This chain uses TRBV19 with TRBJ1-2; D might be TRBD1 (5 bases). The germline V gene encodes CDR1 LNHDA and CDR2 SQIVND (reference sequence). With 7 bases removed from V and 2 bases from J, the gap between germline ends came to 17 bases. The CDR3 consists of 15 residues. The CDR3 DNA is TGTGCCAGTACCACGGGGACGGAGGGAAACTATGGCTACACCTTC. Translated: CASTTGTEGNYGYTF.

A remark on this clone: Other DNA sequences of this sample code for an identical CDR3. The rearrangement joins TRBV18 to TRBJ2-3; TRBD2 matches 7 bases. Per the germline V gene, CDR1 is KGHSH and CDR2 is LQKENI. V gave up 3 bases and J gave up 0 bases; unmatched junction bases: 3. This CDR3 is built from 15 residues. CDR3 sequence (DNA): TGTGCCAGCTCACCGCCGGGACTAAGCACAGATACGCAGTATTTT. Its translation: CASSPPGLSTDTQYF.